This entry lists 26 T cell receptor beta chains sequenced from one sample in a study of blood T cell repertoires in COVID-19. The repertoire was sequenced with immunoSEQ multiplex PCR; TCRdb's copy has only in-frame clones and lacks some. The sample has approximately 46,000 clones, more than 75% seen once. The sequenced material came from peripheral blood. The receptors stem from a man between 60 and 70 years old with active or convalescent COVID-19.

V and J are TRBV5-1 and TRBJ2-7; TRBD2 matches at 15 bases. With 3 bases clipped from V and 2 bases from J, the junction kept 18 bases outside the gene matches. Germline V gene sequence: CDR1 SGHRS, CDR2 YFSETQ. There are 21 residues in the CDR3. This CDR3 reads CASSSPSRTSGGEFRTYEQYF. The CDR3 DNA follows: TGCGCCAGCAGCTCCCCATCCCGGACTAGCGGGGGGGAATTCCGAACCTACGAGCAGTACTTC.

The V gene is TRBV5-4, the J gene TRBJ1-2; 8 nucleotides agree with TRBD1. V lost 4 bases, J lost 2 bases, and 10 bases stayed unmatched. CDR1 SGHNT and CDR2 YYREEE come from the germline V gene (reference sequence). The CDR3 covers 16 residues. The CDR3 DNA follows: TGTGCCAGCAGCGGGAGGACAGGGAACAGGAACTATGGCTACACCTTC. Its protein is CASSGRTGNRNYGYTF.

The V call is TRBV30, the J call TRBJ2-6, with D possibly matching TRBD1 (6 bases). V lost 0 bases and J lost 0, with 6 bases in between. The germline V gene encodes CDR1 GTSNPN and CDR2 SVGIG (reference sequence). CDR3 length: 15 amino acids. The CDR3 reads CAWSVGGSGANVLTF. The CDR3 region has the DNA TGTGCCTGGAGTGTAGGGGGCTCTGGGGCCAACGTCCTGACTTTC.

The count of this clone is one. The chain carries TRBV7-9 and TRBJ2-1; 7 bases line up with TRBD2. Looked up from germline, CDR1 is SEHNR and CDR2 is FQNEAQ (reference sequence). The CDR3 has 16 residues. With 3 bases clipped from V and 7 bases from J, the junction kept 12 bases outside the gene matches. The chain's CDR3 is CASSFIGIVGGNEQFF. The CDR3 region has the DNA TGTGCCAGCAGCTTTATCGGTATCGTGGGGGGGAATGAGCAGTTCTTC.

The gene calls are TRBV28 and TRBJ1-4, with D possibly TRBD1 on 6 matching bases. There are 18 residues in the CDR3. CDR1 is MDHEN, CDR2 SYDVKM, per germline. V was shortened by 6 bases and J by 1 base, with 21 bases between the two germline ends. CDR3 sequence: CASSHRGGRVGTNEKLFF. Written as DNA, the CDR3 is TGTGCCAGCAGCCATCGGGGGGGGCGGGTAGGAACTAATGAAAAACTGTTTTTT.

The gene calls are TRBV19 and TRBJ2-3; 11 bases are shared with TRBD2. Trimming at V came to 4 bases and at J to 1 base, leaving 4 bases not matched to a gene. This CDR3 has 16 amino acids. The V gene's germline CDR1 is LNHDA and CDR2 SQIVND (reference sequence). The CDR3, as DNA: TGTGCCAGTAGTAGGGGACTAGCGGAGGGCACAGATACGCAGTATTTT. Its protein is CASSRGLAEGTDTQYF.

The chain uses TRBV28 and TRBJ2-5; D is perhaps TRBD1 (6 bases). There are 13 residues in the CDR3. Per the germline V gene, CDR1 is MDHEN and CDR2 is SYDVKM. Deletions cut 10 bases from V and 1 base from J, with 13 bases between. The CDR3 protein is CATHRDIQETQYF. CDR3 in DNA: TGTGCCACCCACAGGGATATCCAAGAGACCCAGTACTTC.

The chain carries TRBV7-6 and TRBJ2-6; possibly TRBD2 for D (6 bases). V lost 0 bases, J lost 0 bases, and 6 bases lay in between. This CDR3 is 16 amino acids long. The V gene's germline CDR1 is SGHVS and CDR2 FNYEAQ. The CDR3 sequence is CASSLAGGSGANVLTF. Here the CDR3 DNA reads TGTGCCAGCAGCTTAGCGGGGGGCTCTGGGGCCAACGTCCTGACTTTC. Complete variable domain (other parts from reference TRBV7-6 and TRBJ2-6): GAGVSQSPRYKVTKRGQDVALRCDPISGHVSLYWYRQALGQGPEFLTYFNYEAQQDKSGLPNDRFSAERPEGSISTLTIQRTEQRDSAMYRCASSLAGGSGANVLTFGAGSRLTVL.

CDR3 in amino acids: CASSLRQALGNTEAFF. The CDR3, as DNA: TGCGCCAGCAGCTTGCGGCAGGCCCTTGGGAACACTGAAGCTTTCTTT. The J gene is TRBJ1-1, the V gene TRBV5-1, with D unclear. The germline V and J ends were trimmed by 1 base and 1 base, with 14 bases remaining between them. Germline V gene sequence: CDR1 SGHRS, CDR2 YFSETQ. There are 16 residues in the CDR3.

This clone came up once. The chain couples TRBV19 to TRBJ1-5; D not certain. This CDR3 spans 14 amino acids. Germline V gene lookup returns CDR1 LNHDA and CDR2 SQIVND (reference sequence). V lost 3 bases to trimming and J lost 4 bases, with 10 bases between them. In DNA, the CDR3 is TGTGCCAGTAGTATGGCATCAGCGAATCAGCCCCAGCATTTT. This gives the protein CASSMASANQPQHF.

The genes are TRBV5-4 and TRBJ2-7; 7 positions match TRBD2. Germline lookup yields CDR1 SGHNT and CDR2 YYREEE (reference sequence). The trim removed 4 bases at V and 0 bases at J, leaving 4 bases unmatched. This CDR3 is 14 amino acids long. CDR3 in DNA: TGTGCCAGCAGCCGTTGGGACTACTCCTACGAGCAGTACTTC. Protein sequence: CASSRWDYSYEQYF.

The rearrangement uses TRBV6-2 or TRBV6-3 and TRBJ2-7; perhaps TRBD2 as D (6 bases). Germline V gene sequence: CDR1 MNHEY, CDR2 SVGEGT. The V end lost 5 bases, the J end lost 5 bases, and 19 bases lay between the germline ends. The length of the CDR3 is 15 residues. This chain's CDR3 is CASSDPPGRYHEQYF. CDR3 DNA: TGTGCCAGCAGTGACCCCCCAGGGAGGTACCACGAGCAGTACTTC.

This chain links TRBV19 with TRBJ2-3; 10 bases match TRBD1. The CDR3 has 16 amino acids. The J segment lost 8 bases and the V segment lost 1 base, leaving 9 bases of the junction unmatched. The germline V gene has CDR1 LNHDA and CDR2 SQIVND (reference sequence). CDR3 DNA: TGTGCCAGTAGTATAGTAGGGACAGGGGTGCAGGGTACGCAGTATTTT. Its protein is CASSIVGTGVQGTQYF.

V gene TRBV4-2 combines with J gene TRBJ2-7, with 8 bases that match TRBD1. J was trimmed by 0 bases and V by 0 bases; bases with no gene match: 4. CDR1 and CDR2 from the germline V gene are LGHNA and YNFKEQ. The CDR3 extends over 16 amino acids. The CDR3 nucleotides are TGTGCCAGCAGCCAAGACGCAGGACAGGGCTCCTACGAGCAGTACTTC. Translating gives CASSQDAGQGSYEQYF.

The chain links TRBV9 to TRBJ2-2; 7 positions match TRBD1. The CDR3 covers 16 residues. Trimming took 4 bases from V and 3 from J; bases not matched to a gene: 9. Germline V gene data show CDR1 as SGDLS and CDR2 as YYNGEE. The DNA of the CDR3 is TGTGCCAGCAGCTCTAGGGGGCAGGGCTACACCGGGGAGCTGTTTTTT. This translates into CASSSRGQGYTGELFF.

On this clone itself: The same CDR3 can be traced to other DNA sequences in this sample. V is TRBV3-1 (or the pseudogene TRBV3-2) and J is TRBJ1-3; no definite D call. The germline CDR1 and CDR2 sequences are LGHDT and YNNKEL (reference sequence). CDR3 length: 15 residues. Trimming removed 0 bases from V and 0 bases from J, with 6 bases in between. The DNA of the CDR3 is TGTGCCAGCAGCCAAGATAGAGTCTCTGGAAACACCATATATTTT. It specifies CASSQDRVSGNTIYF.

The rearrangement uses TRBV7-3 and TRBJ2-1, with 13 positions matching TRBD2. The trim removed 5 bases at V and 9 bases at J, leaving 7 bases unmatched. This CDR3 region has 15 residues. In germline, CDR1 is SGHTA, CDR2 FQGTGA. Written as DNA, the CDR3 is TGTGCCAGCAGCGCAACTAGCGGGGGGGCCGTTGAGCAGTTCTTC. As protein: CASSATSGGAVEQFF.

The chain is built from TRBV27 and TRBJ1-5, with 7 positions matching TRBD1. V shed 2 bases and J 3 bases; nucleotides not matched to a gene: 4. Looked up from germline, CDR1 is MNHEY and CDR2 is SMNVEV (reference sequence). This CDR3 spans 15 amino acids. In DNA form, the CDR3 reads TGTGCCAGCAGTTTAGGGACAGAGGACAATCAGCCCCAGCATTTT. It translates to CASSLGTEDNQPQHF.

This clone was observed a single time. The chain carries TRBV7-3 and TRBJ2-1, with 9 bases fitting TRBD1. Germline assignment: CDR1 SGHTA and CDR2 FQGTGA. After removal of 4 bases from V and 9 bases from J, the junction contained 10 bases not matched to a gene. The CDR3 is 15 amino acids. CDR3 amino acids: CASSSQGQGLIEQFF. Here the CDR3 DNA reads TGTGCCAGCAGCTCACAGGGACAGGGTTTAATTGAGCAGTTCTTC.

The chain uses TRBV9 and TRBJ1-2; D possibly corresponds to TRBD1 (5 bases). The CDR3 has 17 amino acids. Looked up from germline, CDR1 is SGDLS and CDR2 is YYNGEE. Trimming shortened V by 0 bases and J by 4 bases, and 19 bases separated the two germline ends. The CDR3 loop reads CASSVAGGTATSYGYTF. The CDR3 DNA reads as TGTGCCAGCAGCGTAGCGGGGGGGACGGCGACCTCCTATGGCTACACCTTC.

The J gene is TRBJ1-5, the V gene TRBV6-5, with D possibly TRBD1 on 6 matching bases. V lost 5 bases and J 5 bases, leaving 13 bases between the germline ends. In germline, CDR1 is MNHEY, CDR2 SVGAGI. The CDR3 runs 14 residues. The CDR3 spells CASSLLGADQPQHF. The CDR3 DNA follows: TGTGCCAGCAGTCTCTTGGGGGCGGATCAGCCCCAGCATTTT.

J is TRBJ2-7 and V is TRBV6-1; TRBD2 aligns across 8 bases. Trimming at V came to 3 bases and at J to 6 bases, leaving 13 bases not matched to a gene. Germline assignment: CDR1 MNHNS and CDR2 SASEGT. The CDR3 is 16 residues long. DNA of the CDR3: TGTGCCAGCAGTGACGAACGGACTAGCCATTCCGGCGAGCAGTACTTC. Residues: CASSDERTSHSGEQYF.

The chain joins TRBV19 to TRBJ1-2; TRBD1 is a possible D gene (6 bases). Trimming took 1 base from V and 4 from J, leaving 13 bases between them. The CDR3 extends over 15 amino acids. Germline CDR1 reads LNHDA; CDR2 reads SQIVND (reference sequence). The CDR3 loop is CASSIVLQGSYGYTF. In DNA form, the CDR3 reads TGTGCCAGTAGTATAGTCCTACAGGGAAGCTATGGCTACACCTTC.

The rearrangement uses TRBV15 and TRBJ2-3; a possible D gene is TRBD2 (5 bases). This CDR3 region has 17 residues. Trimming removed 0 bases at V and 2 bases at J, with 15 bases between. Germline lookup yields CDR1 LNHNV and CDR2 YYDKDF (reference sequence). This chain's CDR3 is CATSRDRLAAATDTQYF. CDR3 bases: TGTGCCACCAGCAGAGATAGGTTGGCAGCGGCCACAGATACGCAGTATTTT.

The chain joins TRBV18 to TRBJ2-1; TRBD2 might be the D (6 bases). The ends were cut back, 8 bases at V and 5 bases at J, with 13 bases in the middle. The CDR3 sequence is 13 residues long. Germline loops: CDR1 KGHSH, CDR2 LQKENI. The CDR3 sequence: CASTGDFNNEQFF. Written as DNA, the CDR3 is TGTGCCAGCACCGGGGACTTTAACAATGAGCAGTTCTTC.

The rearrangement links TRBV4-2 to TRBJ2-6; 14 bases fit TRBD2. The germline V gene has CDR1 LGHNA and CDR2 YNFKEQ. Losses at the gene ends were 4 bases for V and 4 bases for J; bases not matched to a gene: 9. The CDR3 loop spans 19 amino acids. CDR3 in DNA: TGTGCCAGCAGCCTTCGACTAGCGGGGGGGATGTCCGGGGCCAACGTCCTGACTTTC. Amino acid sequence: CASSLRLAGGMSGANVLTF.